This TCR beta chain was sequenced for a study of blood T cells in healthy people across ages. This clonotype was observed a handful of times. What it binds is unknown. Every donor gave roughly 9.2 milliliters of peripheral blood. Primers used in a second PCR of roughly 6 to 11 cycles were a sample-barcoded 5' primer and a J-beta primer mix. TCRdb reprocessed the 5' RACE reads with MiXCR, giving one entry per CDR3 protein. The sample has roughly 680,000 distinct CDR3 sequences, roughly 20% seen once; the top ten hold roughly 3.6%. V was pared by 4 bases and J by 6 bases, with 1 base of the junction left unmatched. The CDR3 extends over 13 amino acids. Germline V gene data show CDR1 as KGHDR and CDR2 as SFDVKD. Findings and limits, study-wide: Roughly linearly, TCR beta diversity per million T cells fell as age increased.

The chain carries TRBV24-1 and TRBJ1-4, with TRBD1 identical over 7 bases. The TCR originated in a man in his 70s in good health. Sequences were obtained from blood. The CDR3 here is CATSEGGHEKLFF. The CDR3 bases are TGTGCCACCAGTGAAGGGGGCCATGAAAAACTGTTTTTT.